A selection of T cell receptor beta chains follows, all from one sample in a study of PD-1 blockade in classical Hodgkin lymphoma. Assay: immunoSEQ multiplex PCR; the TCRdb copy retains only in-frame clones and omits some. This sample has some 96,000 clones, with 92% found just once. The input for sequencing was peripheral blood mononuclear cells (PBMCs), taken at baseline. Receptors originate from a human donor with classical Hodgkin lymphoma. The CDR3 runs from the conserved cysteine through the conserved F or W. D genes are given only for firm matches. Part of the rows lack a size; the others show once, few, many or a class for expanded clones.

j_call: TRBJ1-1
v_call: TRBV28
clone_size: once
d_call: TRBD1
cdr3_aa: CASSLTGTGGPAFF
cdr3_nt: TGTGCCAGCAGTTTGACCGGGACAGGCGGTCCGGCTTTCTTT

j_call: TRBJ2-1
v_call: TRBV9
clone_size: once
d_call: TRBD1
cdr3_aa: CASSKRQGSYNEQFF
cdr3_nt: TGTGCCAGCAGCAAACGACAGGGCTCTTACAATGAGCAGTTCTTC

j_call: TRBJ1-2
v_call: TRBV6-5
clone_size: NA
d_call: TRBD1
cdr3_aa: CASNDRGLANYGYTF
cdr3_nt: TGTGCCAGCAATGACAGGGGCCTAGCTAACTATGGCTACACCTTC

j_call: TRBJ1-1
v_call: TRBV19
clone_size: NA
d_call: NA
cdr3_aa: CASSAGTEGLYGAFF
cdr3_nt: TGTGCCAGTAGTGCCGGGACGGAAGGCCTTTATGGAGCTTTCTTT

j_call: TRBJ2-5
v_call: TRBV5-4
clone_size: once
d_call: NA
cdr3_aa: CASSLPTSRETQYF
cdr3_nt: TGTGCCAGCAGCTTGCCCACTAGCAGGGAGACCCAGTACTTC

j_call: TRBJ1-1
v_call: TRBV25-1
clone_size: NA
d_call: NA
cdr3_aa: CASSRWGLAEAFF
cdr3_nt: TGTGCCAGCTCTCGTTGGGGTCTGGCTGAAGCTTTCTTT

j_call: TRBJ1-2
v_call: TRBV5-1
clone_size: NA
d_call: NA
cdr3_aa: CASSGDTYGYTF
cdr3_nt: TGCGCCAGCAGCGGGGACACCTATGGCTACACCTTC

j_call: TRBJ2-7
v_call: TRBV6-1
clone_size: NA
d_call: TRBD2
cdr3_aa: CASSENVGGMVEQYF
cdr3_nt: TGTGCCAGCAGTGAGAATGTGGGGGGGATGGTCGAGCAGTACTTC

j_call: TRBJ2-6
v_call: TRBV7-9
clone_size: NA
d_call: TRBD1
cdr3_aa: CASRQTHRGISSGANVLTF
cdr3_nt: TGTGCCAGCAGACAAACACACAGGGGTATCTCTTCAGGGGCCAACGTCCTGACTTTC

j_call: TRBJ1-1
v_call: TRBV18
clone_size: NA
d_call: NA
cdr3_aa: CASSTITGKDTEAFF
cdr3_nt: TGTGCCAGCTCAACAATTACAGGGAAGGACACTGAAGCTTTCTTT

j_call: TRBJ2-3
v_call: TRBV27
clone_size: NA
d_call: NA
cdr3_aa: CASSLYLVPYTDTQYF
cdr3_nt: TGTGCCAGCAGTTTATACCTAGTCCCCTACACAGATACGCAGTATTTT

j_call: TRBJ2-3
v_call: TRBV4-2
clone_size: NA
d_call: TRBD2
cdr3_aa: CASSTRLAGEADTQYF
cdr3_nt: TGTGCCAGCAGCACCCGACTAGCGGGTGAGGCAGATACGCAGTATTTT

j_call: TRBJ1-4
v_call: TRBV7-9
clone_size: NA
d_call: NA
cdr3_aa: CASSLNDGPLEKLFF
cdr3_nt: TGTGCCAGCAGCTTAAATGACGGACCCCTTGAAAAACTGTTTTTT

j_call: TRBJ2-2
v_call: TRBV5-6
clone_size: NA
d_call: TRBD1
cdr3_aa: CASSFGLQGAGELFF
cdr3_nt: TGTGCCAGCAGCTTTGGGTTACAGGGGGCCGGGGAGCTGTTTTTT

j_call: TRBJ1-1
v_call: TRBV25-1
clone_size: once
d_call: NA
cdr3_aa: CAIKWGVSNTEAFF
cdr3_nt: TGTGCCATCAAATGGGGGGTTTCGAACACTGAAGCTTTCTTT

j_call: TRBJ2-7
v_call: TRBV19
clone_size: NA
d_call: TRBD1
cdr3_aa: CASSIIQGGNYEQYF
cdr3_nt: TGTGCCAGTAGTATCATACAGGGGGGTAACTACGAGCAGTACTTC

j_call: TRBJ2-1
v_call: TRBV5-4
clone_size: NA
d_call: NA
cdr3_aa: CASSSKGRGKGYNEQFF
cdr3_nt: TGTGCCAGCAGCTCCAAGGGTCGGGGTAAGGGGTACAATGAGCAGTTCTTC

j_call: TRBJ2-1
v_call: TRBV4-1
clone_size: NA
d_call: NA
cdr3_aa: CASSPHRRSSYNEQFF
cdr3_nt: TGCGCCAGCAGCCCACATCGACGGAGCTCCTACAATGAGCAGTTCTTC

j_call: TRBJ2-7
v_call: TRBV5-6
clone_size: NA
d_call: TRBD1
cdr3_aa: CASSPGQYEQYF
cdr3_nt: TGTGCCAGCAGCCCGGGACAGTACGAGCAGTACTTC

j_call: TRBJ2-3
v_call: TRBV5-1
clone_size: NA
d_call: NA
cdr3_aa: CASSLGGPNTQYF
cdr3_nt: TGCGCCAGCAGCTTGGGGGGACCCAATACGCAGTATTTT

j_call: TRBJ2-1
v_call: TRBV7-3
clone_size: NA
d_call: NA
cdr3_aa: CASSLLPGPGGYNEQFF
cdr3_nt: TGTGCCAGCAGCTTATTGCCGGGGCCGGGCGGGTACAATGAGCAGTTCTTC

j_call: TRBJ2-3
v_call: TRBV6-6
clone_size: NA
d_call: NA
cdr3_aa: CASYGDPEGTDTQYF
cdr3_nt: TGTGCCAGCTACGGGGACCCGGAGGGAACAGATACGCAGTATTTT

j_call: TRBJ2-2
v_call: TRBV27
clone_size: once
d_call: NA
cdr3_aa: CASSFRQGGTGELFF
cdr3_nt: TGTGCCAGCAGTTTTCGGCAGGGGGGGACCGGGGAGCTGTTTTTT

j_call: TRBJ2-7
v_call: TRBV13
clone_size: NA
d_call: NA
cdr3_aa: CASSPLGSYEQYF
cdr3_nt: TGTGCCAGCAGTCCCCTCGGGTCCTACGAGCAGTACTTC

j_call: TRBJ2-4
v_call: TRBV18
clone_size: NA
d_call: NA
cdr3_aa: CASSPLHGSYKNIQYF
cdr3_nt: TGTGCCAGCTCACCTCTGCATGGCTCTTACAAAAACATTCAGTACTTC

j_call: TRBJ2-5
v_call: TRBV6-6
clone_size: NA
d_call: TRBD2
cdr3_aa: CASSYGLAQYF
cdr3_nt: TGTGCCAGCAGTTACGGACTAGCGCAGTACTTC

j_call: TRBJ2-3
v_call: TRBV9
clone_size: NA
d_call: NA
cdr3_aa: CASSATGTSTDTQYF
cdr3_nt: TGTGCCAGCAGCGCAACCGGGACTAGCACAGATACGCAGTATTTT

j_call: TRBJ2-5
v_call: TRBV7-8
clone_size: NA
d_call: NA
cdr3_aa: CASSLDREGFRQETQYF
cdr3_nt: TGTGCCAGCAGCTTAGATAGAGAAGGGTTTAGGCAAGAGACCCAGTACTTC

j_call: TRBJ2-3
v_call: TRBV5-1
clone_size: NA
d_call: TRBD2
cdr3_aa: CASSLVVVSGVGTDTQYF
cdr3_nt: TGCGCCAGCAGCTTGGTCGTTGTCAGCGGGGTGGGCACAGATACGCAGTATTTT

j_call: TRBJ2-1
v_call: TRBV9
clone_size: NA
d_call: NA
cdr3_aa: CASSPHGPYNEQFF
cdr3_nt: TGTGCCAGCAGCCCACATGGCCCTTACAATGAGCAGTTCTTC

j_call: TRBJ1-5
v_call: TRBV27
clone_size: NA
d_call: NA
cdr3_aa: CASSPRRYSNQPQHF
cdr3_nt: TGTGCCAGCAGTCCCCGGCGGTATAGCAATCAGCCCCAGCATTTT

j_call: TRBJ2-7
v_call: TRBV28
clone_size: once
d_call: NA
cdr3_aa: CASRPKGGAPIYEQYF
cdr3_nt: TGTGCCAGCAGACCCAAAGGGGGGGCTCCTATTTACGAGCAGTACTTC

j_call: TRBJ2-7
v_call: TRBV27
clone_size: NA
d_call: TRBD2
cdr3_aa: CASRGEAGGSYEQYF
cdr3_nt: TGTGCCAGCAGGGGAGAAGCGGGAGGGTCCTACGAGCAGTACTTC

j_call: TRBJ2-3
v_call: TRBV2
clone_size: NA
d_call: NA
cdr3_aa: CASRLGGRKDTQYF
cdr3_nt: TGTGCCAGCAGATTGGGGGGCAGAAAAGATACGCAGTATTTT

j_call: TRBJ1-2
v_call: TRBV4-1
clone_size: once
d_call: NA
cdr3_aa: CASSQETGSYGYTF
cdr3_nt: TGCGCCAGCAGCCAAGAAACAGGGAGCTATGGCTACACCTTC

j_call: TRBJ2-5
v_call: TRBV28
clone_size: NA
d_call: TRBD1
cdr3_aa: CASSSQTGEETQYF
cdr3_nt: TGTGCCAGCAGTTCTCAGACAGGGGAAGAGACCCAGTACTTC

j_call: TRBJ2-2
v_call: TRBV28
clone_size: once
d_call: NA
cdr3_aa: CATSVYKGSGRNTGELFF
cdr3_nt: TGTGCCACCTCAGTTTATAAAGGCTCCGGGAGGAACACCGGGGAGCTGTTTTTT